What follows describes a single TCR beta chain. The sample originates from a study of T cell responses to AZD1222 COVID-19 vaccine. Some clones are missing from TCRdb's copy, which holds only in-frame ones; the method was immunoSEQ multiplex PCR. The sample holds about 150,000 clones; more than 85% are singletons and the top ten take over 3%. Germline CDR1 SGHRS, CDR2 YFSETQ. With 3 bases clipped from V and 9 bases from J, the junction kept 7 bases outside the gene matches. The CDR3 consists of 14 residues. The sequences come from peripheral blood, collected on day 0 of AZD1222 vaccination. This sequence originates from an adult in good health. The chain joins TRBV5-1 to TRBJ2-5; 11 positions agree with TRBD2. CDR3 coding DNA: TGCGCCAGCAGCTCCGGACTAGCGGGTCCTGCCCAGTACTTC. Amino acid sequence: CASSSGLAGPAQYF. Full variable domain (outside the CDR3, taken from reference TRBV5-1 and TRBJ2-5): KAGVTQTPRYLIKTRGQQVTLSCSPISGHRSVSWYQQTPGQGLQFLFEYFSETQRNKGNFPGRFSGRQFSNSRSEMNVSTLELGDSALYLCASSSGLAGPAQYFGPGTRLLVL.